The next 17 T cell receptor beta chains were all read from a single sample in a study of control samples from healthy donors and cancer patients. Using immunoSEQ multiplex PCR, the repertoire was profiled, and TCRdb retains in-frame clones only, with some absent. The data contain around 120,000 clones, 80% to 95% of them singletons. The sample was blood. The origin of the receptors is a woman aged 18-29 years in good health.

With respect to this clone: Other nucleotide sequences in the sample specify the same CDR3. The chain uses TRBV25-1 and TRBJ2-7; D remains unclear. The CDR3 consists of 16 residues. Germline CDR1 and CDR2: MGHDK and SYGVNS. V was trimmed by 0 bases and J by 0 bases, leaving 12 bases between them. The CDR3 region is CASSEYGSTSSYEQYF. Here the CDR3 DNA reads TGTGCCAGCAGTGAATATGGCAGCACCTCCTCCTACGAGCAGTACTTC.

The rearrangement uses TRBV6-6 and TRBJ1-1; D gene ambiguous. Germline CDR1 and CDR2: MNHNY and SVGAGI (reference sequence). The CDR3 sequence is 12 residues long. Between the trimmed V and J ends, which lost 5 bases and 1 base, there was a span of 5 bases. CDR3 in amino acids: CASSRQNTEAFF. The CDR3 bases are TGTGCCAGCAGTCGACAGAACACTGAAGCTTTCTTT.

In this sample, this clone turned up a few times. The chain uses TRBV7-8 and TRBJ2-7, with 10 bases lining up with TRBD2. The junction had 8 bases not matched to a gene; V was cut back by 8 bases and J by 4 bases. Germline V lookup: CDR1 SGHVS, CDR2 FQNEAQ. CDR3 size: 14 residues. CDR3 loop: CASRRAGGSYEQYF. CDR3 sequence (DNA): TGTGCCAGCCGGCGAGCGGGAGGGTCGTACGAGCAGTACTTC. The entire variable domain, with the rest obtained from reference TRBV7-8 and TRBJ2-7, is as follows: GAGVSQSPRYKVAKRGQDVALRCDPISGHVSLFWYQQALGQGPEFLTYFQNEAQLDKSGLPSDRFFAERPEGSVSTLKIQRTQQEDSAVYLCASRRAGGSYEQYFGPGTRLTVT.

The sample holds a few counts of this clone. Other DNA sequences in the same sample also yield this CDR3. The rearrangement links TRBV15 to TRBJ2-3; D uncertain. The germline CDR1 and CDR2 sequences are LNHNV and YYDKDF (reference sequence). The CDR3 runs 13 residues. V was pared by 1 base and J by 0 bases, with 2 bases between. The CDR3 region is CATSRASTDTQYF. The CDR3 region has the DNA TGTGCCACCAGCAGAGCCAGCACAGATACGCAGTATTTT.

This chain links TRBV25-1 with TRBJ2-1; no definite D call. From germline, CDR1 is MGHDK and CDR2 SYGVNS. This CDR3 spans 14 amino acids. Trimming shortened V by 8 bases and J by 5 bases, and 16 bases separated the two germline ends. CDR3 amino acids: CASGDIRTNNEQFF. As DNA, the CDR3 is TGTGCCAGCGGGGATATTCGGACGAACAATGAGCAGTTCTTC.

The V gene is TRBV27, the J gene TRBJ2-3, with D unresolved. V was cut by 3 bases and J by 1 base, with 17 bases left in between. The CDR3 covers 17 residues. The germline V gene has CDR1 MNHEY and CDR2 SMNVEV (reference sequence). The CDR3 sequence: CASSFRATKLGTDTQYF. The CDR3 nucleotides are TGTGCCAGCAGTTTCCGCGCTACGAAACTTGGCACAGATACGCAGTATTTT.

The chain joins TRBV13 to TRBJ1-1, with TRBD1 matching over 10 bases. CDR3 length: 17 amino acids. The germline V gene encodes CDR1 PRHDT and CDR2 FYEKMQ (reference sequence). V was pared by 4 bases and J by 4 bases, with 12 bases of the junction left unmatched. CDR3 nucleotide sequence: TGTGCCAGCAGCTCAGGGACAGGGGAGGGAATATCCACTGAAGCTTTCTTT. Translating gives CASSSGTGEGISTEAFF.

Remarks on this clone: A read error may account for a junction end that differs from germline. The CDR3 DNA follows: TGCAGTGCTAGGGACGCCCATGCGGATTTT. This gives the protein CSARDAHADF. This rearrangement joins TRBV20-1 to TRBJ2-3; D is uncertain. Germline values: CDR1 DFQATT, CDR2 SNEGSKA (reference sequence). The CDR3 length is 10 residues.

This chain joins TRBV7-2 and TRBJ2-5; TRBD2 is a possible D gene (5 bases). This CDR3 spans 15 amino acids. V was trimmed by 8 bases and J by 2 bases, leaving 18 bases between them. Per the germline V gene, CDR1 is SGHTA and CDR2 is FQGNSA. The CDR3 sequence is CASAPNWGEQETQYF. For the CDR3, the DNA is TGTGCCAGCGCCCCAAACTGGGGAGAACAAGAGACCCAGTACTTC. The full variable domain, its missing parts supplied by reference TRBV7-2 and TRBJ2-5, is GAGVSQSPSNKVTEKGKDVELRCDPISGHTALYWYRQSLGQGLEFLIYFQGNSAPDKSGLPSDRFSAERTGGSVSTLTIQRTQQEDSAVYLCASAPNWGEQETQYFGPGTRLLVL.

J is TRBJ2-7 and V is TRBV29-1; D could derive from TRBD1 or TRBD2 (6 bases each). Germline assignment: CDR1 SQVTM and CDR2 ANQGSEA. The CDR3 is 14 amino acids. Trimming shortened V by 4 bases and J by 1 base, and 14 bases separated the two germline ends. The CDR3 sequence is CSVGAGRGSYEQYF. The CDR3 DNA sequence: TGCAGCGTTGGGGCGGGAAGGGGGTCCTACGAGCAGTACTTC.

The chain recombines TRBV28 with TRBJ1-1, with no clear D. Germline V gene data show CDR1 as MDHEN and CDR2 as SYDVKM. The CDR3 extends over 14 amino acids. The V end was cut by 4 bases, the J end by 3 bases, with 12 bases between. For the CDR3, the DNA is TGTGCCAGCAGTTCCCCGGGGTTGTACACTGAAGCTTTCTTT. Encoded protein: CASSSPGLYTEAFF.

The chain carries TRBV5-5 and TRBJ2-3; 10 nucleotides agree with TRBD1. CDR1 is SGHKS and CDR2 is YYEKEE in the germline V gene (reference sequence). Germline trimming cut 0 bases from V and 0 bases from J; bases unmatched to any gene: 7. CDR3 length: 18 residues. CDR3 in amino acids: CASSLGTGGSTSTDTQYF. Written as DNA, the CDR3 is TGTGCCAGCAGCTTGGGGACAGGGGGGTCCACGAGCACAGATACGCAGTATTTT.

This chain uses TRBV3-1 (or the pseudogene TRBV3-2) with TRBJ1-1; no definite D call. The CDR3 loop spans 13 amino acids. The V gene lost 0 bases and the J gene lost 5 bases, with 7 bases spanning the gap. Germline CDR1 is LGHDT and CDR2 is YNNKEL (reference sequence). DNA of the CDR3: TGTGCCAGCAGCCAAGAAGGAGGGACTGAAGCTTTCTTT. This gives the protein CASSQEGGTEAFF.

J is TRBJ1-3 and V is TRBV30; the D is unclear. CDR3 length equals 14 residues. The germline gives CDR1 GTSNPN, CDR2 SVGIG (reference sequence). Between the trimmed V and J ends, which lost 5 bases and 2 bases, there was a span of 13 bases. For the CDR3, the DNA is TGTGCCTGGTTAGACCCCACGGCTGGAAACACCATATATTTT. Translated, it gives CAWLDPTAGNTIYF. Using reference TRBV30 and TRBJ1-3 for the parts outside the CDR3, the full variable domain is SQTIHQWPATLVQPVGSPLSLECTVEGTSNPNLYWYRQAAGRGLQLLFYSVGIGQISSEVPQNLSASRPQDRQFILSSKKLLLSDSGFYLCAWLDPTAGNTIYFGEGSWLTVV.

The CDR3 sequence is CASSLVGGGAQYF. The CDR3 nucleotides read TGTGCCAGCAGCTTAGTTGGCGGGGGAGCGCAGTATTTT. The chain carries TRBV7-3 and TRBJ2-3; TRBD2 matches 7 bases. Germline CDR1 is SGHTA and CDR2 is FQGTGA. With 2 bases clipped from V and 10 bases from J, the junction kept 6 bases outside the gene matches. This CDR3 is 13 amino acids long.

This sequence joins TRBV25-1 and TRBJ1-1; 8 bases fit TRBD1. Trimming cost V 7 bases and J 6 bases; bases outside gene matches: 13. CDR1 and CDR2 from the germline V gene are MGHDK and SYGVNS. This CDR3 is 15 amino acids long. The CDR3, as DNA: TGTGCCAGCACCCCCGATACAGGGGGGTGGCCTGAAGCTTTCTTT. Translated, it gives CASTPDTGGWPEAFF.

This sequence joins TRBV28 and TRBJ2-5; 10 nucleotides match TRBD1. The CDR3 covers 14 residues. The germline gives CDR1 MDHEN, CDR2 SYDVKM. The V gene end was trimmed by 5 bases and the J gene end by 1 base; junction bases not matched to a gene: 1. The DNA for the CDR3 is TGTGCCAGCAGTCGGGACAGGGGCCAAGAGACCCAGTACTTC. It translates to CASSRDRGQETQYF. Based on the CDR3 plus reference TRBV28 and TRBJ2-5, the full variable domain is DVKVTQSSRYLVKRTGEKVFLECVQDMDHENMFWYRQDPGLGLRLIYFSYDVKMKEKGDIPEGYSVSREKKERFSLILESASTNQTSMYLCASSRDRGQETQYFGPGTRLLVL.